The clone carrying this T cell receptor beta chain was detected only once. The data derive from a study of blood T cell repertoires in COVID-19. Study summary: Material from acute and convalescent COVID-19 was sourced from the United States, Italy and Spain.

In the source study's methods: Scientists estimated how many nucleated cells there were by amplifying reference gene primers. Clones were read by immunoSEQ multiplex PCR, and TCRdb kept only the in-frame ones, dropping some. That table furnishes V, J and clone size, whereas the DNA furnished D and trimming. The data show under 300,000 clones, about 88% seen once. The V gene's germline CDR1 is SEHNR and CDR2 FQNEAQ (reference sequence). The CDR3 length is 14 residues. V lost 1 base, J lost 6 bases, and 4 bases stayed unmatched. Clinical history reported by participants formed the basis on which cohorts were assigned. Those designated as exposed participants met a COVID-19 case within 2 weeks before study entry.

The material sequenced was PBMCs or T cells enriched from blood (not recorded which). The source of this sequence is a woman aged 50 to 65 who had been exposed to COVID-19. The chain employs TRBV7-9 and TRBJ2-7, with 9 bases identical to TRBD1. The CDR3 DNA is TGTGCCAGCAGCTTAGACACAGGGGGCGTCGAGCAGTACTTC. Its protein is CASSLDTGGVEQYF.